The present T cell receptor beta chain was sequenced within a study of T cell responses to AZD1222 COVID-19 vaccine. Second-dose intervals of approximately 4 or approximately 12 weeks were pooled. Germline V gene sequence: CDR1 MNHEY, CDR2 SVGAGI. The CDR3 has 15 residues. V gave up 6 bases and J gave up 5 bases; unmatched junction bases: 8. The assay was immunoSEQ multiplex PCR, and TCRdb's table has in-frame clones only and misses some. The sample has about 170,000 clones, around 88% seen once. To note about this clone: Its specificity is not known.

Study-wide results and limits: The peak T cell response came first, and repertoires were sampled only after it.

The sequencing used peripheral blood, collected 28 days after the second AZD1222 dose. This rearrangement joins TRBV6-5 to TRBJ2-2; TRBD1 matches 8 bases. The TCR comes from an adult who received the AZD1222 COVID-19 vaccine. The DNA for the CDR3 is TGTGCCAGCAGACCACAGGGGGGTGTGACCGGGGAGCTGTTTTTT. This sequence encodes CASRPQGGVTGELFF.